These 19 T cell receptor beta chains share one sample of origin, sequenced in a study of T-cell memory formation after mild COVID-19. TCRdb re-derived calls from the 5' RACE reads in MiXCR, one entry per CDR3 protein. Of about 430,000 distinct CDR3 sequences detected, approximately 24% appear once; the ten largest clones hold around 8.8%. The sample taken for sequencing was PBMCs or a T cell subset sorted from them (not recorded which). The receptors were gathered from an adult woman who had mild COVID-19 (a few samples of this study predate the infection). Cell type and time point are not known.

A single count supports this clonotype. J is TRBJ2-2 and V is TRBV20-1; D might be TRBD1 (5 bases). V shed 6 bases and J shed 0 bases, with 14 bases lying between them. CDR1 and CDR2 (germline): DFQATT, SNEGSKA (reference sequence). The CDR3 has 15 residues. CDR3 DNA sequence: TGCAGTGCCCCCTGGTGGGGCTCGAACACCGGGGAGCTGTTTTTT. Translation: CSAPWWGSNTGELFF.

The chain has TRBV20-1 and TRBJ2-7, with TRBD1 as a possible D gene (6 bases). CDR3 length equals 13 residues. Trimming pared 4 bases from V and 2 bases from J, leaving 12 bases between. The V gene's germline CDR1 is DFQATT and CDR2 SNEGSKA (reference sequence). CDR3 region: CSANTGTTYEQYF. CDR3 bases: TGCAGTGCTAATACAGGGACAACCTACGAGCAGTACTTC.

CDR3 coding DNA: TGTGCCAGCAGTTACTCTCTAATGGGTGATACGCAGTATTTT. It yields the protein CASSYSLMGDTQYF. The V and J genes are TRBV6-5 and TRBJ2-3; D uncertain. V shed 0 bases and J shed 6 bases, with 10 bases lying between them. The CDR3 extends over 14 amino acids. Germline V CDR1 and CDR2: MNHEY, SVGAGI.

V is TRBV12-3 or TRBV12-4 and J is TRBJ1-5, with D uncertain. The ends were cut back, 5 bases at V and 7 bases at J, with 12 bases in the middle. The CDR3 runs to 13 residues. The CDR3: CASSRGPGQPQHF. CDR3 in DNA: TGTGCCAGCAGTCGGGGTCCTGGACAGCCCCAGCATTTT.

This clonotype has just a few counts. The CDR3 is CASSPEGGTKNIQYF. CDR3 sequence (DNA): TGTGCCAGCAGCCCGGAGGGGGGGACCAAAAACATTCAGTACTTC. J is TRBJ2-4 and V is TRBV7-2; a weak D match, TRBD2 (7 bases). V was cut by 5 bases and J by 2 bases, with 13 bases left in between. The CDR3 sequence is 15 residues long. From germline, CDR1 is SGHTA and CDR2 FQGNSA.

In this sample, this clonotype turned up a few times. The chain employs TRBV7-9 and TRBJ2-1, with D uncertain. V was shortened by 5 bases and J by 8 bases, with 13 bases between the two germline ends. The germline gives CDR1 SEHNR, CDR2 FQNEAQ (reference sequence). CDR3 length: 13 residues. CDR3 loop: CASSPRPAHEQFF. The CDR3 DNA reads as TGTGCCAGCAGCCCGCGGCCGGCGCATGAGCAGTTCTTC.

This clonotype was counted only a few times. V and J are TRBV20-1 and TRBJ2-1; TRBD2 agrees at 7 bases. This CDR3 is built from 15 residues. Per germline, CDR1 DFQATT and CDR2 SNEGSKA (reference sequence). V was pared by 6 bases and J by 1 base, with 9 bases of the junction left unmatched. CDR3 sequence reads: CSARAGGGSYNEQFF. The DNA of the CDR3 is TGCAGTGCCCGCGCTGGGGGGGGTTCCTACAATGAGCAGTTCTTC.

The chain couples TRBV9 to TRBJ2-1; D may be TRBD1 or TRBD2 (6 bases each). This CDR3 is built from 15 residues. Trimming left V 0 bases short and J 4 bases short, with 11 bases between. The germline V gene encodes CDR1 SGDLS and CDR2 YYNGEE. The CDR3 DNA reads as TGTGCCAGCAGCGTAGGGGGGGCAGAGTACAATGAGCAGTTCTTC. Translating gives CASSVGGAEYNEQFF.

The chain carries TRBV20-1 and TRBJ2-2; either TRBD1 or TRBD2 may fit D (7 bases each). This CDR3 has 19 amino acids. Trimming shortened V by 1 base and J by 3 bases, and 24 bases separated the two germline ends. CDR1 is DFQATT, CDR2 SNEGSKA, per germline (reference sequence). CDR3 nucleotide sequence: TGCAGTGCTAGAGGGGGAAGACAGGGAGGGTCGAGTTACACCGGGGAGCTGTTTTTT. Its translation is CSARGGRQGGSSYTGELFF.

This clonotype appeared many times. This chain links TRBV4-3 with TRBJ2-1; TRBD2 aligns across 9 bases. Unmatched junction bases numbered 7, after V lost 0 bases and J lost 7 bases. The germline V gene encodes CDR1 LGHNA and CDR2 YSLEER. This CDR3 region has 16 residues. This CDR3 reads CASSQDRAGGINEQFF. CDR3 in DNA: TGCGCCAGCAGCCAAGACCGAGCGGGAGGAATAAATGAGCAGTTCTTC.

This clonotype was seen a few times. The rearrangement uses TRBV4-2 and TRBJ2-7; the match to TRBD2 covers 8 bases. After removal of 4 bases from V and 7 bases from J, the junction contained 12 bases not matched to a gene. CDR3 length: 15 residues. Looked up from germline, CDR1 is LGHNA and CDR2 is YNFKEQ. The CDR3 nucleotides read TGTGCCAGCAGCCCCTCGACAGCGGGAGTAGAGGAGCAGTACTTC. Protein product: CASSPSTAGVEEQYF.

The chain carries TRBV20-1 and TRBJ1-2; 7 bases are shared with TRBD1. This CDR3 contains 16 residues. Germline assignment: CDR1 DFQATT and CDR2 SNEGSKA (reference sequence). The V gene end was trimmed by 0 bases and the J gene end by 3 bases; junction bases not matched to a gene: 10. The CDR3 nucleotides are TGCAGTGCTAGAGATTCCTCAGGGGGTAACTACTATGGCTACACCTTC. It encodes CSARDSSGGNYYGYTF.

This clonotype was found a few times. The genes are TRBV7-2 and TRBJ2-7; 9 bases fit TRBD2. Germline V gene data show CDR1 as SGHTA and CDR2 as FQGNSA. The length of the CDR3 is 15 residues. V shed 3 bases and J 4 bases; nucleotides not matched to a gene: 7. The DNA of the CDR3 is TGTGCCAGCAGCTTGGGTAGCGGGAGAGCGTACGAGCAGTACTTC. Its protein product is CASSLGSGRAYEQYF.

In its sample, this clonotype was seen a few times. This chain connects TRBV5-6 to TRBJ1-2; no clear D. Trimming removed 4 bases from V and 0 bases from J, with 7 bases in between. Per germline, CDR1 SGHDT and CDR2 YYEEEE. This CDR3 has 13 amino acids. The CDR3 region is CASSPRSNYGYTF. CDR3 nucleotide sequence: TGTGCCAGCAGCCCCAGGTCTAACTATGGCTACACCTTC.

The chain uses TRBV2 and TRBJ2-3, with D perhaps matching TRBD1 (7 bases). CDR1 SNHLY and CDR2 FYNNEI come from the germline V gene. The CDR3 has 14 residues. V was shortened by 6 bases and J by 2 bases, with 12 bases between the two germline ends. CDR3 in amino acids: CASRAGGFTDTQYF. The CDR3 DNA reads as TGTGCCAGCAGAGCAGGGGGGTTCACAGATACGCAGTATTTT.

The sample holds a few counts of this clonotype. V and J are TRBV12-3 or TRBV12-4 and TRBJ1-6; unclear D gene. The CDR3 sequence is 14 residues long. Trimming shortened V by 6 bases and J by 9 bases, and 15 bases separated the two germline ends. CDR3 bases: TGTGCCAGCAGCAGTGTCCTTGGCCGTTCACCCCTCCACTTT. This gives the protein CASSSVLGRSPLHF.

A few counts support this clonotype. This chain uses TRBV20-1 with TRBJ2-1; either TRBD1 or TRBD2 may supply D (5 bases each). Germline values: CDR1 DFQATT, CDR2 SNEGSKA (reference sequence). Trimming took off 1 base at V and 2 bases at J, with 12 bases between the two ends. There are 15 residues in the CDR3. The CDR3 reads CSARVVGAPYNEQFF. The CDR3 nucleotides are TGCAGTGCTAGAGTCGTCGGGGCCCCCTACAATGAGCAGTTCTTC.

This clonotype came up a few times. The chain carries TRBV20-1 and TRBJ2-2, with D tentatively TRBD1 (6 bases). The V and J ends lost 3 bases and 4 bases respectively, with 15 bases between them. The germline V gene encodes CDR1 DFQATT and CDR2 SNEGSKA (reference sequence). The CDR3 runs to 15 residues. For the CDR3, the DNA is TGCAGTGCTAGCAAAACGGACAGATCCACCGGGGAGCTGTTTTTT. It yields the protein CSASKTDRSTGELFF.

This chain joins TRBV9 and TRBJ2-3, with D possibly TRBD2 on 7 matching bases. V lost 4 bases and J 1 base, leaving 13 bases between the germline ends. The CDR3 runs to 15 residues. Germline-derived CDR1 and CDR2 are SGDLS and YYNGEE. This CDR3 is CASSRGTTGTDTQYF. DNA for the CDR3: TGTGCCAGCAGCAGGGGGACTACAGGCACAGATACGCAGTATTTT.